This entry lists 11 T cell receptor beta chains sequenced from one sample in a study of cytomegalovirus exposure and HLA in healthy donors. Only in-frame clones appear in the TCRdb table, and some are missing; sequencing was by immunoSEQ multiplex PCR. The table has 90,000 or so clones, less than 85% seen once. What was sequenced was PBMCs. The receptors shown here come from a man between 18 and 35 years old in good health and CMV-seropositive.

The chain links TRBV30 to TRBJ1-3; D is uncertain. The CDR3 extends over 14 amino acids. CDR1 is GTSNPN, CDR2 SVGIG, per germline (reference sequence). V gave up 0 bases and J gave up 0 bases, with 6 bases separating them. The DNA of the CDR3 is TGTGCCTGGAGTGTATCCTCCTCTGGAAACACCATATATTTT. Its translation is CAWSVSSSGNTIYF.

The rearrangement joins TRBV19 to TRBJ2-3; TRBD1 matches at 7 bases. Germline-derived CDR1 and CDR2 are LNHDA and SQIVND (reference sequence). CDR3 length: 14 residues. The V and J ends lost 3 bases and 2 bases, in that order; junction bases with no gene match: 2. As DNA, the CDR3 is TGTGCCAGTAGTATCGGGACAGTCACAGATACGCAGTATTTT. This sequence encodes CASSIGTVTDTQYF.

This chain connects TRBV12-5 to TRBJ1-2; D is unresolved. The V gene's germline CDR1 is LGHNT and CDR2 FRNRAP. Trimming stripped 1 base from V and 1 base from J, with 19 bases between. CDR3 length equals 18 residues. The chain's CDR3 is CASGLGLSPEGNNYGYTF. The CDR3 coding sequence is TGTGCTAGTGGTTTGGGCCTTTCCCCTGAGGGAAATAACTATGGCTACACCTTC.

The CDR3 is CSVGTSGRAYEQYF. The DNA for the CDR3 is TGCAGCGTTGGGACTAGCGGGAGGGCCTACGAGCAGTACTTC. The chain joins TRBV29-1 to TRBJ2-7; 15 bases fit TRBD2. Germline CDR1 is SQVTM and CDR2 is ANQGSEA. V dropped 4 bases and J dropped 2; count of bases not matched to a gene: 0. CDR3 length equals 14 residues.

The chain employs TRBV2 and TRBJ1-2; D call uncertain. This CDR3 is built from 11 residues. CDR1 is SNHLY, CDR2 FYNNEI, per germline. Trimming removed 0 bases from V and 13 bases from J, with 9 bases in between. The DNA of the CDR3 is TGTGCCAGCAGTGAAGCAGCCCTAGCCACCTTC. Translation gives CASSEAALATF.

The rearrangement joins TRBV7-3 to TRBJ2-1; D uncertain. Per the germline V gene, CDR1 is SGHTA and CDR2 is FQGTGA. V was shortened by 2 bases and J by 1 base, with 12 bases between the two germline ends. The CDR3 sequence is 16 residues long. CDR3 protein: CASSLFPGGSYNEQFF. CDR3 DNA sequence: TGTGCCAGCAGCTTATTTCCGGGTGGATCCTACAATGAGCAGTTCTTC. The full variable domain, with the rest looked up from reference TRBV7-3 and TRBJ2-1, is GAGVSQTPSNKVTEKGKYVELRCDPISGHTALYWYRQSLGQGPEFLIYFQGTGAADDSGLPNDRFFAVRPEGSVSTLKIQRTERGDSAVYLCASSLFPGGSYNEQFFGPGTRLTVL.

The chain uses TRBV9 and TRBJ2-5, with D tentatively TRBD1 (6 bases). CDR3 length: 17 amino acids. V was cut by 1 base and J by 0 bases, with 16 bases left in between. CDR1 and CDR2 (germline): SGDLS, YYNGEE. Here the CDR3 reads CASSVTRAGENQETQYF. Here the CDR3 DNA reads TGTGCCAGCAGCGTAACCCGGGCAGGGGAAAACCAAGAGACCCAGTACTTC.

The chain links TRBV15 to TRBJ2-3, with 7 bases identical to TRBD1. The CDR3 extends over 15 amino acids. Germline V gene data show CDR1 as LNHNV and CDR2 as YYDKDF (reference sequence). V trimming: 1 base; J trimming: 6 bases; junction bases outside the gene matches: 7. The CDR3 DNA reads TGTGCCACCAGCAGAGGTGAAGGGGGCGCGGATACGCAGTATTTT. The encoded protein is CATSRGEGGADTQYF.

The chain combines TRBV27 with TRBJ1-5; D uncertain. CDR1 and CDR2 from the germline V gene are MNHEY and SMNVEV (reference sequence). The CDR3 length is 15 residues. The germline V and J ends were trimmed by 8 bases and 3 bases, with 17 bases remaining between them. CDR3: CASSADRRDNQPQHF. The DNA of the CDR3 is TGTGCCAGCTCGGCGGACCGGAGGGACAATCAGCCCCAGCATTTT.

V usage is TRBV11-1 and J usage is TRBJ1-1; the D is unclear. V lost 2 bases and J lost 4, with 14 bases in between. The CDR3 contains 15 residues. Germline assignment: CDR1 SGHAT and CDR2 FQDESV (reference sequence). This CDR3 is CASSLIPFAGTEAFF. The CDR3, as DNA: TGTGCCAGCAGCTTAATCCCATTCGCGGGCACTGAAGCTTTCTTT.

The chain combines TRBV28 with TRBJ2-4; TRBD1 matches 7 bases. Germline lookup yields CDR1 MDHEN and CDR2 SYDVKM. The CDR3 has 17 amino acids. The V gene end was trimmed by 4 bases and the J gene end by 7 bases; junction bases not matched to a gene: 16. CDR3 nucleotide sequence: TGTGCCAGCAGTTCCAATCCTTCGACAGGGTTGGGTAACATTCAGTACTTC. Translating it yields CASSSNPSTGLGNIQYF.